Following are 14 T cell receptor beta chains from one sample sequenced in a study of human T cells and chemical hapten exposure. Time point of the sample: patch test 1, 2 weeks after DPC sensitization. Treatment of the sample: therapeutic diphenylcyclopropenone sensitization with weekly scalp DPC. TCRdb called the RACE reads again in MiXCR, with one record for every CDR3 protein. The sample lists 150,000 to 200,000 distinct CDR3 sequences, 13% to 15% occurring once. The sample here was whole blood, taken in connection with sensitization to the hapten diphenylcyclopropenone (DPC). The receptors were sampled from a woman younger than 45 with alopecia areata. Some clones in this sample may be carry-over from other donors' samples.

This clonotype showed up many times. V gene TRBV27 combines with J gene TRBJ1-2; D is undetermined. The V end was cut by 5 bases, the J end by 5 bases, with 15 bases between. Germline CDR1 MNHEY, CDR2 SMNVEV (reference sequence). CDR3 length: 14 amino acids. The CDR3 loop is CASSPYDPPYGYTF. In DNA form, the CDR3 reads TGTGCCAGCAGTCCTTACGACCCCCCGTATGGCTACACCTTC.

This clonotype appeared a single time. A single base separates this from a much larger clone, so it may be a read error. The chain uses TRBV20-1 and TRBJ1-6, with 7 bases fitting TRBD1. The CDR3 loop spans 14 amino acids. Trimming at V came to 5 bases and at J to 7 bases, leaving 8 bases not matched to a gene. The germline V gene has CDR1 DFQATT and CDR2 SNEGSKA (reference sequence). This CDR3 is CSAGRQGLNSPLHF. The CDR3 DNA reads TGCAGTGCTGGGAGACAGGGACTAAATTCACCCCTCCACTTT.

This clonotype was seen at least ten times. This rearrangement joins TRBV6-6 to TRBJ2-3, with a tentative D call TRBD2 (6 bases). The CDR3 totals 11 residues. Deletions cut 8 bases from V and 7 bases from J, with 10 bases between. Germline V CDR1 and CDR2: MNHNY, SVGAGI (reference sequence). The CDR3: CASLEGYTQYF. CDR3 bases: TGTGCCAGCCTGGAGGGGTATACGCAGTATTTT.

This chain joins TRBV2 and TRBJ2-5; no definite D call. Germline CDR1 SNHLY, CDR2 FYNNEI. V lost 1 base and J lost 4, with 16 bases in between. The CDR3 is made up of 16 amino acids. The CDR3 sequence: CASSEESPTKGETQYF. CDR3 DNA: TGTGCCAGCAGTGAAGAGAGCCCAACTAAGGGAGAGACCCAGTACTTC.

This sequence joins TRBV7-6 and TRBJ2-2, with unresolved D. The V end was cut by 1 base, the J end by 0 bases, with 6 bases between. This CDR3 spans 15 amino acids. In germline, CDR1 is SGHVS, CDR2 FNYEAQ. CDR3 sequence: CASSLGGPNTGELFF. DNA for the CDR3: TGTGCCAGCAGCTTAGGTGGCCCGAACACCGGGGAGCTGTTTTTT.

This chain connects TRBV12-3 or TRBV12-4 to TRBJ2-1; unclear D gene. CDR3 length: 15 residues. V lost 6 bases, J lost 4 bases, and 16 bases lay in between. This CDR3 is CASSLYLDKYNEQFF. For the CDR3, the DNA is TGTGCCAGCAGCCTTTACTTAGACAAATACAATGAGCAGTTCTTC.

This clonotype was found a few times. This chain joins TRBV28 and TRBJ2-7; 7 positions agree with TRBD1. From germline, CDR1 is MDHEN and CDR2 SYDVKM. The J segment lost 0 bases and the V segment lost 4 bases, leaving 12 bases of the junction unmatched. This CDR3 spans 17 amino acids. DNA for the CDR3: TGTGCCAGCAGTTCAACTTTCCCGGACAGGATCTCCTACGAGCAGTACTTC. It is translated as CASSSTFPDRISYEQYF.

The chain is built from TRBV7-2 and TRBJ2-5; D unresolved. The CDR3 contains 14 residues. V was shortened by 5 bases and J by 4 bases, with 14 bases between the two germline ends. Germline V gene lookup returns CDR1 SGHTA and CDR2 FQGNSA. Written as DNA, the CDR3 is TGTGCCAGCAGCCTAAACACGGTGGCAGAGACCCAGTACTTC. Translated, it gives CASSLNTVAETQYF.

This sequence joins TRBV4-3 and TRBJ1-5; no clear D gene. V was cut by 0 bases and J by 7 bases, with 10 bases left in between. The CDR3 covers 14 residues. Germline V lookup: CDR1 LGHNA, CDR2 YSLEER. The CDR3 sequence is CASSQEANGQPQHF. The CDR3 region has the DNA TGCGCCAGCAGCCAAGAGGCAAACGGGCAGCCCCAGCATTTT.

This clonotype showed up just a few times. This sequence joins TRBV4-3 and TRBJ2-3, with D perhaps matching TRBD2 (6 bases). V lost 0 bases and J lost 3, with 10 bases in between. CDR1 is LGHNA, CDR2 YSLEER, per germline. The CDR3 is 15 residues long. CDR3 sequence (DNA): TGCGCCAGCAGCCAAGAAGGCGGGAAGACAGATACGCAGTATTTT. It translates to CASSQEGGKTDTQYF.

The chain couples TRBV28 to TRBJ2-5; D gene uncertain. The CDR3 is made up of 14 amino acids. Trimming took 6 bases from V and 1 from J, leaving 12 bases between them. Per the germline V gene, CDR1 is MDHEN and CDR2 is SYDVKM. The CDR3 is CASSPGLFQETQYF. As DNA, the CDR3 is TGTGCCAGCAGCCCCGGGCTGTTCCAAGAGACCCAGTACTTC.

This clonotype was found a few times. The J gene is TRBJ1-1, the V gene TRBV28, with D tentatively TRBD1 (6 bases). The V gene's germline CDR1 is MDHEN and CDR2 SYDVKM. This CDR3 spans 14 amino acids. V shed 4 bases and J shed 3 bases, with 12 bases lying between them. This CDR3 reads CASSSAQGDTEAFF. CDR3 DNA: TGTGCCAGCAGTTCAGCACAGGGAGACACTGAAGCTTTCTTT.

A few counts support this clonotype. The genes are TRBV3-1 and TRBJ2-7; tentatively, D is TRBD2 (5 bases). CDR3 length: 17 amino acids. Germline CDR1 is LGHDT and CDR2 is YNNKEL (reference sequence). V lost 1 base to trimming and J lost 0 bases, with 16 bases between them. CDR3 in DNA: TGTGCCAGCAGCCAAGTTGCTCTAGCCCTCGGCTCCTACGAGCAGTACTTC. It translates to CASSQVALALGSYEQYF.

J is TRBJ1-3 and V is TRBV12-3 or TRBV12-4; tentative D call: TRBD1 (5 bases). The CDR3 contains 13 residues. The V end lost 6 bases, the J end lost 0 bases, and 6 bases lay between the germline ends. DNA of the CDR3: TGTGCCAGCAGGGGGGACTCTGGAAACACCATATATTTT. Translating gives CASRGDSGNTIYF.